The present T cell receptor beta chain was sequenced within a study of blood T cell repertoires in COVID-19. The wider study: Italy, Spain and the United States were the sources of the convalescent and acute COVID-19 samples. PBMCs, B-cell-depleted T cells, or T cells were the source of the cDNA or gDNA that made up the material.

The V segment lost 3 bases and the J segment 8 bases; nucleotides outside the gene matches: 11. CDR1 is GTSNPN and CDR2 is SVGIG in the germline V gene (reference sequence). The CDR3 sequence is 15 residues long. Original data processing: For nucleated cells, counts were estimated from reference gene primer amplification. Assay: immunoSEQ multiplex PCR; the TCRdb copy retains only in-frame clones and omits some. V, J and clone size reflect that table, while D and trimming were determined from the DNA. The sample shows some 260,000 clones, roughly 80% of them seen only once. V is TRBV30 and J is TRBJ1-4; 8 bases align to TRBD1. Specimen: peripheral blood. This clonotype was sampled from a man of 80 years or more with acute or convalescent COVID-19. The CDR3 DNA reads TGTGCCTGGAGCGCATCGCAGGGGGCGAAAGAAAAACTGTTTTTT. Encoded protein: CAWSASQGAKEKLFF.